This TCR beta chain stems from a study of metastatic and nonmetastatic thyroid tumors. Looking at the study overall: Comparison of repertoires was carried out across blood and tumor or nodule tissue from malignant and benign thyroid patients.

Thyroid surgery took place with no prior treatment in any patient. TCRdb redid the clone calls on the PCR reads using MiXCR. Among tens of thousands of clones listed, about 15% were seen once. This clone was seen many times. The clonotype was recovered from a female donor with papillary thyroid cancer or a benign thyroid nodule (not recorded which). Some clones in this sample may be carry-over from other donors' samples. Material for sequencing was tumor tissue.

The CDR3 nucleotides read TGTGCCAGCAGCTCAACGGTGTACGGTGGCTACACCTTC. Translation gives CASSSTVYGGYTF. The V and J genes are TRBV5-6 and TRBJ1-2, with no clear D. The germline gives CDR1 SGHDT, CDR2 YYEEEE. The V end lost 3 bases, the J end lost 7 bases, and 13 bases lay between the germline ends. The CDR3 contains 13 residues.